The 18 T cell receptor beta chains below come from one sample, sequenced in a study of Ad26.COV2.S vaccination and SARS-CoV-2 variants. TCRdb keeps only in-frame clones here, not all; method: immunoSEQ multiplex PCR. Among about 480,000 clones listed, roughly 85% were seen once. Indicated treatment: roughly 19 received Ad26.COV2.S at low or high dose, single or two shots; roughly five received placebo; per-sample allocation not given. Day 63 after the first injection of vaccine or placebo was the sampling time. This sample comprised peripheral blood, obtained in a trial of Ad26.COV2.S vaccine versus placebo. Source of these receptors: a person between 18 and 60 years old who received the Ad26.COV2.S COVID-19 vaccine or a placebo.

This chain links TRBV7-2 with TRBJ1-3; tentatively, D is TRBD1 (5 bases). Germline V gives CDR1 SGHTA, CDR2 FQGNSA. This CDR3 spans 16 amino acids. The V end lost 1 base, the J end lost 4 bases, and 14 bases lay between the germline ends. The CDR3 bases are TGTGCCAGCAGCTTAGGCCCCGGGGGGGTAGGAAACACCATATATTTT. Translated: CASSLGPGGVGNTIYF.

The V gene is TRBV6-5, the J gene TRBJ2-7, with 8 nucleotides matching TRBD2. Looked up from germline, CDR1 is MNHEY and CDR2 is SVGAGI. The length of the CDR3 is 13 residues. The V and J ends lost 10 bases and 0 bases, in that order; junction bases with no gene match: 5. CDR3 loop: CATQRESSYEQYF. Written as DNA, the CDR3 is TGTGCCACCCAGCGGGAGTCCTCCTACGAGCAGTACTTC.

This chain uses TRBV4-2 with TRBJ2-1; 8 bases align to TRBD2. Germline CDR1 is LGHNA and CDR2 is YNFKEQ. Losses at the gene ends were 3 bases for V and 8 bases for J; bases not matched to a gene: 9. This CDR3 has 15 amino acids. CDR3 sequence reads: CASSQGSGSSDEQFF. CDR3 sequence (DNA): TGTGCCAGCAGCCAGGGCAGCGGGAGTAGTGATGAGCAGTTCTTC.

The rearrangement joins TRBV6-5 to TRBJ2-3; TRBD2 is a possible D gene (6 bases). CDR1 and CDR2 (germline): MNHEY, SVGAGI. V was shortened by 5 bases and J by 6 bases, with 15 bases between the two germline ends. CDR3 size: 14 residues. This CDR3 is CASSRLGSGDTQYF. The CDR3 DNA is TGTGCCAGCAGTAGGCTCGGGAGCGGGGATACGCAGTATTTT.

The chain links TRBV7-3 to TRBJ2-3, with D perhaps matching TRBD2 (6 bases). V lost 5 bases and J 2 bases, leaving 11 bases between the germline ends. This CDR3 comprises 14 residues. CDR1 is SGHTA and CDR2 is FQGTGA in the germline V gene. Here the CDR3 reads CASSPGLFTDTQYF. CDR3 sequence (DNA): TGTGCCAGCAGCCCGGGACTGTTCACAGATACGCAGTATTTT.

V gene TRBV6-1 combines with J gene TRBJ2-7, with unresolved D. The germline gives CDR1 MNHNS, CDR2 SASEGT. The CDR3 loop spans 14 amino acids. Trimming removed 2 bases at V and 1 base at J, with 9 bases between. Here the CDR3 reads CASSEIDFSYEQYF. CDR3 coding DNA: TGTGCCAGCAGTGAAATTGACTTTTCCTACGAGCAGTACTTC.

This CDR3 reads CASSQDLVGAYGYTF. CDR3 DNA: TGCGCCAGCAGCCAAGATTTGGTAGGGGCCTATGGCTACACCTTC. The J gene is TRBJ1-2, the V gene TRBV4-3; D may be TRBD1 (5 bases). Germline values: CDR1 LGHNA, CDR2 YSLEER. The CDR3 has 15 amino acids. With 0 bases removed from V and 4 bases from J, the gap between germline ends came to 12 bases.

A single count supports this clone. The chain has TRBV19 and TRBJ2-1; 14 bases map to TRBD2. This CDR3 is built from 18 residues. Per the germline V gene, CDR1 is LNHDA and CDR2 is SQIVND (reference sequence). After removal of 5 bases from V and 0 bases from J, the junction contained 6 bases not matched to a gene. The CDR3 here is CASSRLAGGGRSYNEQFF. The CDR3 region has the DNA TGTGCCAGTAGTCGACTAGCGGGAGGGGGACGCTCCTACAATGAGCAGTTCTTC. Together with reference TRBV19 and TRBJ2-1, the CDR3 gives the full variable domain: DGGITQSPKYLFRKEGQNVTLSCEQNLNHDAMYWYRQDPGQGLRLIYYSQIVNDFQKGDIAEGYSVSREKKESFPLTVTSAQKNPTAFYLCASSRLAGGGRSYNEQFFGPGTRLTVL.

This clone was observed a single time. The genes are TRBV28 and TRBJ1-1; D remains ambiguous. The germline gives CDR1 MDHEN, CDR2 SYDVKM. This CDR3 contains 11 residues. V was clipped by 7 bases and J by 5 bases, with 8 bases between them. CDR3: CASISGTEAFF. For the CDR3, the DNA is TGTGCCAGCATATCAGGAACTGAAGCTTTCTTT.

This rearrangement joins TRBV11-2 to TRBJ2-1; possible D gene TRBD2, 6 bases. The germline V gene has CDR1 SGHAT and CDR2 FQNNGV. Trimming removed 7 bases at V and 2 bases at J, with 21 bases between. The CDR3 runs 17 residues. CDR3 in DNA: TGTGCCAGCACCACCCAACCGGGACTTCGGGCCTACAATGAGCAGTTCTTC. Translating gives CASTTQPGLRAYNEQFF.

This chain joins TRBV4-1 and TRBJ2-2, with D unclear. The CDR3 has 12 residues. The V and J ends lost 1 base and 7 bases respectively, with 4 bases between them. In germline, CDR1 is MGHRA, CDR2 YSYEKL. Here the CDR3 reads CASSQVVGELFF. DNA of the CDR3: TGCGCCAGCAGCCAAGTCGTCGGGGAGCTGTTTTTT.

The V and J genes are TRBV30 and TRBJ1-5; the D gene is possibly TRBD1 (6 bases). V lost 4 bases and J 6 bases, leaving 13 bases between the germline ends. CDR3 length: 13 residues. Per the germline V gene, CDR1 is GTSNPN and CDR2 is SVGIG (reference sequence). This CDR3 is CAWTTGSGQPQHF. The CDR3 nucleotides are TGTGCCTGGACTACAGGGAGTGGTCAGCCCCAGCATTTT.

The chain uses TRBV6-2 or TRBV6-3 and TRBJ2-2; TRBD1 aligns across 8 bases. After removal of 6 bases from V and 15 bases from J, the junction contained 15 bases not matched to a gene. CDR3 length: 14 amino acids. Germline assignment: CDR1 MNHEY and CDR2 SVGEGT. CDR3 in amino acids: CASSRTGPTRLMFF. In DNA, the CDR3 is TGTGCCAGCAGCCGGACAGGGCCAACCCGCTTGATGTTTTTT.

This sequence joins TRBV27 and TRBJ1-1; no firm D call. The CDR3 is made up of 11 amino acids. With 8 bases removed from V and 3 bases from J, the gap between germline ends came to 7 bases. CDR1 and CDR2 (germline): MNHEY, SMNVEV (reference sequence). The CDR3 loop is CASVGYTEAFF. CDR3 in DNA: TGTGCCAGCGTTGGGTACACTGAAGCTTTCTTT.

The rearrangement links TRBV6-6 to TRBJ2-7, with no clear D. Trimming left V 7 bases short and J 0 bases short, with 10 bases between. The CDR3 is 13 amino acids. Germline V gene data show CDR1 as MNHNY and CDR2 as SVGAGI (reference sequence). The CDR3 region has the DNA TGTGCCAGCACCCCGACGGGCTCCTACGAGCAGTACTTC. Amino acids: CASTPTGSYEQYF.

The CDR3 DNA reads as TGTGCCAGCCGCGTACCGGAAAACACTGAAGCTTTCTTT. It yields the protein CASRVPENTEAFF. This chain uses TRBV28 with TRBJ1-1; D not resolved. Germline loops: CDR1 MDHEN, CDR2 SYDVKM. The CDR3 runs 13 residues. V was shortened by 8 bases and J by 2 bases, with 12 bases between the two germline ends.

This chain uses TRBV5-6 with TRBJ2-7; TRBD2 agrees at 8 bases. Germline CDR1 SGHDT, CDR2 YYEEEE. The ends lost 5 bases at V and 7 bases at J; junction bases unmatched: 8. CDR3 length equals 13 residues. The CDR3 loop reads CASRDDTSGEQYF. CDR3 DNA sequence: TGTGCCAGCAGGGACGATACTAGCGGAGAGCAGTACTTC.

The V call is TRBV2, the J call TRBJ1-1, with D possibly being TRBD1 (5 bases). Germline V gene lookup returns CDR1 SNHLY and CDR2 FYNNEI. V shed 6 bases and J shed 1 base, with 12 bases lying between them. This CDR3 is built from 14 residues. DNA of the CDR3: TGTGCCAGCAGCCGGATTGGACAGAACACTGAAGCTTTCTTT. Amino acids: CASSRIGQNTEAFF.